This TCR beta chain comes out of a study of siplizumab effects on memory and regulatory T cells. Note on this clone: Its antigen remains unidentified.

Germline assignment: CDR1 SGHAT and CDR2 FQNNGV. The CDR3 spans 12 residues. Trimming removed 2 bases at V and 1 base at J, with 1 base between. Generated by immunoSEQ multiplex PCR, the TCRdb table keeps only in-frame clones and is missing some. The sample shows 85,000 or so clones, approximately 95% of them seen only once. Whole-study results and caveats: Contribution to the alloresponse seemed major for naive T cells, which also seemed more diverse than memory cells. Phenotypic classification as naive or memory proved unattainable for roughly 75-97% of proliferating CD4+ or CD8+ clones. Tregs proliferating in siplizumab cultures lacked confirmation of their suppressive function.

V gene TRBV11-2 combines with J gene TRBJ2-3, with no clear D. The TCR originated in a human donor in good health. Sequencing was done on a sample of CD8+ T cells sorted from blood. CDR3 coding DNA: TGTGCCAGCAGCTTACGCACAGATACGCAGTATTTT. Translating it yields CASSLRTDTQYF. Supplemented by reference TRBV11-2 and TRBJ2-3, the full variable domain reads EAGVAQSPRYKIIEKRQSVAFWCNPISGHATLYWYQQILGQGPKLLIQFQNNGVVDDSQLPKDRFSAERLKGVDSTLKIQPAKLEDSAVYLCASSLRTDTQYFGPGTRLTVL.